This record concerns one T cell receptor (beta chain) sequence. The germline CDR1 and CDR2 sequences are MNHEY and SVGAGI. With 6 bases clipped from V and 3 bases from J, the junction kept 7 bases outside the gene matches. CDR3 length: 14 amino acids. Assay: immunoSEQ multiplex PCR; the TCRdb copy retains only in-frame clones and omits some. The sample records more than 100,000 clones, around four fifths being singletons. This specimen belongs to a study of blood T cell repertoires in COVID-19. This rearrangement joins TRBV6-5 to TRBJ2-7; TRBD2 matches 8 bases. Sample: PBMCs or T cells enriched from blood (not recorded which). The source of this sequence is a man aged 35-49 years with acute COVID-19. This CDR3 reads CASSHEGLGYEQYF. CDR3 nucleotides: TGTGCCAGCAGCCACGAGGGACTAGGCTACGAGCAGTACTTC.